This T cell receptor beta chain was sequenced in a study of T-cell reconstitution after alpha-beta-depleted transplantation in children. Study conclusions and caveats: Several hundred rapidly expanded clones from non-depleted graft cells reportedly supplied alpha-beta T cells about two months post-transplant. Most T-cell counts and diversity one year after the transplant came from T cells that were newly produced. Recipient T cells and thymic progenitors that survived gave rise to the high TCRbeta diversity observed at day 60 in some patients.

Trimming took 3 bases from V and 8 from J; bases not matched to a gene: 19. The CDR3 has 18 residues. This sample's TCRbeta library carried unique molecular identifier barcodes. TCRdb reanalysed the PCR reads using MiXCR and keeps one entry per CDR3 protein. The sample has about 980,000 distinct CDR3 sequences, about 29% seen once; the top ten hold approximately 30%. This clonotype was detected a few times. The target antigen is unknown. The sample consisted of PBMCs, mostly from graft donor cells, taken 360 days after TCRalphabeta/CD19-depleted stem cell transplant. The rearrangement links TRBV12-3 or TRBV12-4 to TRBJ2-1, with 7 bases matching TRBD2. The clonotype comes from a boy younger than two who had a stem cell transplant for SCID, so the T cells may come from the graft donor. CDR3 sequence (DNA): TGTGCCAGCAGTTTGTGGGCAGGTGGGGGGGGATCGGTCCATGAGCAGTTCTTC. It specifies CASSLWAGGGGSVHEQFF.